This T cell receptor beta chain was obtained from a study of shared clonotypes between healthy human individuals. For the study at large: Aged between 18 and 49, the donors were a couple of women and a few men.

The naive CD8 population came from CD45RO-negative cells selected for CCR7, without terminally differentiated effector memory CD45RA+ cells. The method was immunoSEQ multiplex PCR; TCRdb's version includes in-frame clones alone and lacks a portion of them. The table includes about 680,000 clones, about 91% detected once. The sequence was obtained from a man aged 25 to 45 in good health. The material sequenced was naive CD8+ T cells sorted from blood.

Written as DNA, the CDR3 is TGTGCCAGCAGCTATCCCGGGACTGATTACAATGAGCAGTTCTTC. Amino acid sequence: CASSYPGTDYNEQFF. The rearrangement uses TRBV27 and TRBJ2-1; maybe TRBD2 (6 bases). Germline lookup yields CDR1 MNHEY and CDR2 SMNVEV (reference sequence). V lost 6 bases and J 4 bases, leaving 16 bases between the germline ends. The CDR3 spans 15 residues.